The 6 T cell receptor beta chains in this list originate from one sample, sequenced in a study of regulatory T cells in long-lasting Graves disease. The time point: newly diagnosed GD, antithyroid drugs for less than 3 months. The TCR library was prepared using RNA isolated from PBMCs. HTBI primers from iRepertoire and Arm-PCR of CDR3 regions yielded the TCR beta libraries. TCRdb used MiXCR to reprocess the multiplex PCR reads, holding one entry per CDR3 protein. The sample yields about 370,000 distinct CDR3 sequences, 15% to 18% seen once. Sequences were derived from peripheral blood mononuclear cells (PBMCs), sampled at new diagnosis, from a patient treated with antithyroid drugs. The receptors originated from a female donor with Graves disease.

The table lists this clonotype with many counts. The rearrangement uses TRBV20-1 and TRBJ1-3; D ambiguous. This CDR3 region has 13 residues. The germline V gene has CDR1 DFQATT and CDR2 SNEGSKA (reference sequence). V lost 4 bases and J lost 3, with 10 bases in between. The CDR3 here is CSAKGSDGNTIYF. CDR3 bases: TGCAGTGCTAAAGGGTCAGATGGAAACACCATATATTTT.

CDR3 region: CASSLWDRGREKLFF. CDR3 bases: TGTGCCAGCAGCTTGTGGGACAGGGGTCGTGAAAAACTGTTTTTT. V gene TRBV5-4 combines with J gene TRBJ1-4; 10 bases fit TRBD1. The CDR3 length is 15 residues. The V gene's germline CDR1 is SGHNT and CDR2 YYREEE (reference sequence). V was clipped by 1 base and J by 7 bases; unmatched bases: 4.

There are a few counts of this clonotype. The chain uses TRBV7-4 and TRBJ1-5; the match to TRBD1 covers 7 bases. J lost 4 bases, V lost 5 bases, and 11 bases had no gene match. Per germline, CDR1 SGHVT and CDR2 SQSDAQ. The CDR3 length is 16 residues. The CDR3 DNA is TGTGCCAGCAGCGCCACCCGGACAGGCGCTAATCAGCCCCAGCATTTT. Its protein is CASSATRTGANQPQHF.

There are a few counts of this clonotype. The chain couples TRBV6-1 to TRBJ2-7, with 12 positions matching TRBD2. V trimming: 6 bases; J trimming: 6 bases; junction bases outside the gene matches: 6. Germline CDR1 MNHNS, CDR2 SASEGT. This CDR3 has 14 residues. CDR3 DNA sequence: TGTGCCAGCAGGGTTACTAGCGGGAGGAGCGAGCAGTACTTC. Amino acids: CASRVTSGRSEQYF.

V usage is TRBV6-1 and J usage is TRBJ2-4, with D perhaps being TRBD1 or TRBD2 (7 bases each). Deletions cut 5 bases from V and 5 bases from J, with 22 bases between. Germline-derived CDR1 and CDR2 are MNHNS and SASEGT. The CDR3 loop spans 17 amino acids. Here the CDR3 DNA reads TGTGCCAGCAGTCCCCTCTCAGGGGGAGGGGGAGAAAACATTCAGTACTTC. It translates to CASSPLSGGGGENIQYF.

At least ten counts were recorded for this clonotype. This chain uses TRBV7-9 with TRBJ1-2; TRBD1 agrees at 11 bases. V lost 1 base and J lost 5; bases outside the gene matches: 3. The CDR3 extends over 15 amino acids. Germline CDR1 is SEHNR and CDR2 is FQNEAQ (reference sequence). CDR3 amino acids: CASSLGTGGKYGYTF. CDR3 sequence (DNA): TGTGCCAGCAGCTTAGGGACAGGGGGCAAGTATGGCTACACCTTC.